A selection of T cell receptor beta chains follows, all from one sample in a study of vaccination and CD4 T cells after COVID-19. Their cognate antigens are unknown. MiXCR, applied by TCRdb to the PCR reads, yields one record per CDR3 protein. Of thousands of distinct CDR3 sequences listed, roughly 78% are singletons. Source material: CD4+ T cells from blood, cultured in vitro. These receptors all come from a human donor in good health. The CDR3 runs from the conserved cysteine through the conserved F or W. D genes are given only for firm matches. Clone size, where shown, is once, few, many, or a class for clones that have expanded.

>TRBJ1-5|.|TRBV15|.
TGTGCCACCAGCAAAAGGAGAGGGGAAGGGCAGCCCCAGCATTTT
CATSKRRGEGQPQHF
>TRBJ1-1|few|TRBV7-2|.
TGTGCCAGCACCGTTAGGTTGGTCAGGAACACTGAAGCTTTCTTT
CASTVRLVRNTEAFF
>TRBJ1-6|.|TRBV7-2|.
TGTGCCAGCACCGTCCGACAGAATTATAATTCACCCCTCCACTTT
CASTVRQNYNSPLHF
>TRBJ1-2|once|TRBV29-1|.
TGCAGCGTTGGGAGGGGGGACGGCTACACCTTC
CSVGRGDGYTF
>TRBJ1-1|once|TRBV19|.
TGTGCCAGTAGTATAGTGGCAAACACTGAAGCTTTCTTT
CASSIVANTEAFF
>TRBJ2-2|.|TRBV7-7|TRBD1
TGTGCCAGCAGCTTAGTCACAGGGGGTAACGGGGAGCTGTTTTTT
CASSLVTGGNGELFF
>TRBJ1-5|few|TRBV6-1|TRBD1
TGTGCCAGCAGTCAACAGGGGGCAAGGCAGCCCCAGCATTTT
CASSQQGARQPQHF
>TRBJ1-2|once|TRBV19|.
TGTGCCAGTAGTACCCGGGACGGAGATGGCTACACCTTC
CASSTRDGDGYTF
>TRBJ2-2|.|TRBV27|.
TGTGCCACCCAGAAATGGGGAACCGGGGAGCTGTTTTTT
CATQKWGTGELFF
>TRBJ2-4|.|TRBV7-2|.
TGTGCCAGCAGCCGCAGGGAAGAGCCCAAGGCTCAGTACTTC
CASSRREEPKAQYF
>TRBJ2-3|.|TRBV28|TRBD1
TGTGCCAGCAGTAGACAGGGACCCAGGACGCAGTATTTT
CASSRQGPRTQYF
>TRBJ2-5|large|TRBV12-5|TRBD1
TGTGCTAGTGGTTCCACGCCGGGACAGGATATTAAGGAGACCCAGTACTTC
CASGSTPGQDIKETQYF
>TRBJ2-3|few|TRBV20-1|TRBD1
TGCAGTGCTCCACGTCCGACAGGGAACACAGATACGCAGTATTTT
CSAPRPTGNTDTQYF
>TRBJ2-3|few|TRBV21-1|.
TGTGCCAGCAGCAGGAGTACCGGGACAGGGGCCGGTGCTAGCACAGATACGCAGTATTTT
CASSRSTGTGAGASTDTQYF
>TRBJ2-5|.|TRBV10-3|.
TGTGCCATCAGACCTACGAATCCCCCAGCGGGCAAAGAGACCCAGTACTTC
CAIRPTNPPAGKETQYF
>TRBJ2-2|.|TRBV6-5|TRBD2
TGTGCCAGCAGTTACTCAATACTAGCGAACGGGGAGCTGTTTTTT
CASSYSILANGELFF
>TRBJ2-7|few|TRBV6-1|.
TGTGCCAGCAGTGCACAGGTCCGAATGGGCGAGCAGTACTTC
CASSAQVRMGEQYF
>TRBJ1-5|.|TRBV20-1|.
TGCAGTGCTAACGAGAGGGGTTCTCAGCCCCAGCATTTT
CSANERGSQPQHF
>TRBJ2-2|.|TRBV6-5|.
TGTGCCAGCAGTTCGGGACTCGCGAGATTATCGAACACCGGGGAGCTGTTTTTT
CASSSGLARLSNTGELFF
>TRBJ2-3|few|TRBV20-1|.
TGCAGTCCCCGACAGGAACGAGCAGATACGCAGTATTTT
CSPRQERADTQYF
>TRBJ2-7|.|TRBV27|.
TGTGCCAGCAGTTTATGGTTCCGGGGGCAATTAGGCTACGAGCAGTACTTC
CASSLWFRGQLGYEQYF
>TRBJ2-5|.|TRBV5-6|TRBD2
TGTGCCAGCAGCCCCGGGACTAGCGGGGCACTGGCCCAGTACTTC
CASSPGTSGALAQYF
>TRBJ1-2|.|TRBV15|TRBD1
TGTGCCAGTCAAGACCTCAGGGGGAGCAACTATGGCTACACCTTC
CASQDLRGSNYGYTF
>TRBJ1-2|.|TRBV12-3/TRBV12-4|TRBD1
TGTGCCAGCAGTTTGGCGGGACAGGGAGGGCGTGGCTACACCTTC
CASSLAGQGGRGYTF
>TRBJ2-6|.|TRBV6-5|.
TGTGCCAGCAGTTACGATCTCCCCAGGGGCTCTGGGGCCAACGTCCTGACTTTC
CASSYDLPRGSGANVLTF
>TRBJ1-2|once|TRBV7-2|.
TGTGCCAGCAGCTTAGCCTGGAATAGCTATGGCTACACCTTC
CASSLAWNSYGYTF
>TRBJ1-6|.|TRBV5-4|TRBD1
TGTGCCAGCAGCTTGGGACAGGGAGAATCACCCCTCCACTTT
CASSLGQGESPLHF
>TRBJ1-2|few|TRBV11-2|TRBD1
TGTGCCAGCAGCGGGGGACAGGCCTTAGGCTACACCTTC
CASSGGQALGYTF
>TRBJ1-1|.|TRBV5-4|.
TGTGCCAGCAGCTTGAAAGCAGGGAACACTGAAGCTTTCTTT
CASSLKAGNTEAFF
>TRBJ1-6|.|TRBV28|.
TGTGCCAGCAGTTTTTCGCTGGAGAATTCACCCCTCCACTTT
CASSFSLENSPLHF
>TRBJ2-5|.|TRBV7-2|.
TGTGCCAGCAGCAAGCCCCAGGGGATGGAAGAGACCCAGTACTTC
CASSKPQGMEETQYF
>TRBJ2-7|once|TRBV23-1|.
TGCGCCAGCAGTCAATCGGGTTCAGGAGAATACGAGCAGTACTTC
CASSQSGSGEYEQYF
>TRBJ2-3|.|TRBV6-5|.
TGTGCCAGCAGTTACGGGGGCCTAGTTGCGTCATATACGCAGTATTTT
CASSYGGLVASYTQYF
>TRBJ1-6|.|TRBV10-1|.
TGCGCCAGCAGTGGGGTAGGCGGATCACCCCTCCACTTT
CASSGVGGSPLHF
>TRBJ2-1|once|TRBV28|.
TGTGCCAGCAGTTCACCTCCCCCCATGCCAGGAAACAATGAGCAGTTCTTC
CASSSPPPMPGNNEQFF
>TRBJ1-1|.|TRBV20-1|.
TGCAGTGCTAGAGATACCGGGGGCGCACAGAACACTGAAGCTTTCTTT
CSARDTGGAQNTEAFF
>TRBJ2-3|.|TRBV20-1|.
TGCAGTGTATCCTCAGGGGGGGGGGCCGAACGAAGAAGGCGGACGCAGTATTTT
CSVSSGGGAERRRRTQYF
>TRBJ2-2|.|TRBV11-2|.
TGTGCCAGCAGCTTTCTCGGGGGATTGAACAGTGGCACTGGCACCGGGGAGCTGTTTTTT
CASSFLGGLNSGTGTGELFF
>TRBJ2-5|.|TRBV19|TRBD2
TGTGCCAGTAGAAGCGGGAAAGAGACCCAGTACTTC
CASRSGKETQYF
>TRBJ1-1|.|TRBV7-2|.
TGTGCCAGCAGAGTAAAAGCCGGGGGACTTAACACTGAAGCTTTCTTT
CASRVKAGGLNTEAFF
>TRBJ2-7|.|TRBV15|.
TGTGCCACCAGCAGAGATGATTCACCTTACCCCTCCTACGAGCAGTACTTC
CATSRDDSPYPSYEQYF
>TRBJ1-2|few|TRBV20-1|.
TGCAGTGCCGCACGGAAAATCTATGGCTACACCTTC
CSAARKIYGYTF
>TRBJ2-7|.|TRBV21-1|.
TGTGCCAGCAGCAAAGGGGGGACAGGGGCCACCTACGAGCAGTACTTC
CASSKGGTGATYEQYF
>TRBJ1-2|large|TRBV20-1|.
TGCAGTGCTGGCACAGCTAACTATGGCTACACCTTC
CSAGTANYGYTF
>TRBJ1-1|once|TRBV6-5|.
TGTGCCAGCAGTTACGGCGGGGGCTCGGCCTTGAGCACTGAAGCTTTCTTT
CASSYGGGSALSTEAFF
>TRBJ1-1|.|TRBV6-5|.
TGTGCCAGCAGTTACCGGCCGGACGGACAGACTGAAGCTTTCTTT
CASSYRPDGQTEAFF
>TRBJ1-3|.|TRBV15|.
TGTGCCACCAGCAGAGCTTCGGGACAACGCTCTGGAAACACCATATATTTT
CATSRASGQRSGNTIYF
>TRBJ1-5|few|TRBV6-1|.
TGTGCCAACCCGGTCCAGCCCCAGCATTTT
CANPVQPQHF
>TRBJ1-2|.|TRBV19|TRBD1
TGTGCCAGCAATAGACTCGGACAGGGCTCATATGGCTACACCTTC
CASNRLGQGSYGYTF
>TRBJ2-7|.|TRBV3-1|.
TGTGCCAGCAGCCGCTCGGGGACCTACGAGCAGTACTTC
CASSRSGTYEQYF
>TRBJ2-1|.|TRBV21-1|.
TGTGCCAGCAGCAAAAGAGGAGGGGGGTACTCCTACAATGAGCAGTTCTTC
CASSKRGGGYSYNEQFF
>TRBJ2-2|.|TRBV6-4|TRBD2
TGTGCCAGCAGTGACTCTTCTAGCGGGGGGACCGCGAACACCGGGGAGCTGTTTTTT
CASSDSSSGGTANTGELFF
>TRBJ2-7|.|TRBV10-2|.
TGCGCCAGCAGTGATACCTTGGGCAGAGTGAGCTCCTACGAGCAGTACTTC
CASSDTLGRVSSYEQYF